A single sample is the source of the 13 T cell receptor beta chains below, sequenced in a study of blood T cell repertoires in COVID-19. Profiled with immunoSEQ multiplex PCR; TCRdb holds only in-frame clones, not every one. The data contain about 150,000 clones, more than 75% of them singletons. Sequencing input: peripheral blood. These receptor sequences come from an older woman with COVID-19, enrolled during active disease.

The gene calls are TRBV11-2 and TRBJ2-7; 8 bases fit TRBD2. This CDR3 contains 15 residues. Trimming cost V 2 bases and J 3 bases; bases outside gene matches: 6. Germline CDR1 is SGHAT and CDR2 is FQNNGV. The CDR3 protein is CASSLFLAGFYEQYF. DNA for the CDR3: TGTGCCAGCAGCTTATTCCTAGCGGGTTTCTACGAGCAGTACTTC.

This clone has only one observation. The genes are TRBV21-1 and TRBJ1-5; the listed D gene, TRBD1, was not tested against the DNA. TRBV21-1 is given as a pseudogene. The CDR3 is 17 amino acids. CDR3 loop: CASSKKGAGTGIRAQHF. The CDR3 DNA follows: TGTGCCAGCAGCAAGAAGGGAGCCGGGACAGGAATCCGGGCCCAGCATTTT.

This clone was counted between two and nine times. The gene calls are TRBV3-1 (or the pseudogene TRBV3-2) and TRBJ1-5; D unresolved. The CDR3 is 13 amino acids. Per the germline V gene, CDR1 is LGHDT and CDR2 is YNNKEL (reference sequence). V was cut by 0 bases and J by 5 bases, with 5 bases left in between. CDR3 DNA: TGTGCCAGCAGCCAAGATTTATATCAGCCCCAGCATTTT. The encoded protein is CASSQDLYQPQHF.

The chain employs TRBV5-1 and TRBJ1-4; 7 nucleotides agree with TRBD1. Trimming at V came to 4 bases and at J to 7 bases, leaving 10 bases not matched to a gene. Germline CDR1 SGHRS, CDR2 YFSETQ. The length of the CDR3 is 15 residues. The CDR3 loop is CASSRGTAESEKLFF. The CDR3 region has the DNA TGCGCCAGCAGCCGCGGGACAGCCGAGAGTGAAAAACTGTTTTTT.

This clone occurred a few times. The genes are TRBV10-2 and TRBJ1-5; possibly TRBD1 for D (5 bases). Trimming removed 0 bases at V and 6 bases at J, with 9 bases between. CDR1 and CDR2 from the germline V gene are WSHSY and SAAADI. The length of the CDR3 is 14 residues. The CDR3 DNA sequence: TGCGCCAGCAGTGAGTCCGTCGGGGGTCAGCCCCAGCATTTT. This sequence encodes CASSESVGGQPQHF.

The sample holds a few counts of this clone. CDR3 residues: CASSTRQPNTEAFF. The CDR3 nucleotides are TGTGCCAGCAGCACTCGACAGCCGAACACTGAAGCTTTCTTT. The J gene is TRBJ1-1, the V gene TRBV5-6, with TRBD1 as a possible D gene (5 bases). The CDR3 has 14 amino acids. Germline V lookup: CDR1 SGHDT, CDR2 YYEEEE. Trimming shortened V by 4 bases and J by 1 base, and 11 bases separated the two germline ends.

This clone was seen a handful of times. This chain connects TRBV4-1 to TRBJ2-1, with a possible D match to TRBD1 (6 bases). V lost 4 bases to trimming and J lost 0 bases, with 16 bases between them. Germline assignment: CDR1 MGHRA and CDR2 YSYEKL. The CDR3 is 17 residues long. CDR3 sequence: CASSRNKGGSSYNEQFF. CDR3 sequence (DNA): TGCGCCAGCAGCCGAAACAAAGGGGGAAGCTCCTACAATGAGCAGTTCTTC.

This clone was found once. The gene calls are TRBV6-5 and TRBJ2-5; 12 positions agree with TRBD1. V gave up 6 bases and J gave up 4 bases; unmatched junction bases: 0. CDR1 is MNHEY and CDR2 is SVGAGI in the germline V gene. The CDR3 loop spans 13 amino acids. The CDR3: CASRGQGAETQYF. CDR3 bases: TGTGCCAGCAGGGGACAGGGGGCAGAGACCCAGTACTTC.

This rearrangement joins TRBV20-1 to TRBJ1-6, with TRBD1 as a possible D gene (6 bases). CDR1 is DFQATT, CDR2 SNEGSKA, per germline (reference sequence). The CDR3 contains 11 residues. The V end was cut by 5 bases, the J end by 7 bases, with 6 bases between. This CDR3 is CSAGGNSPLHF. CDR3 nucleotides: TGCAGTGCTGGGGGCAATTCACCCCTCCACTTT.

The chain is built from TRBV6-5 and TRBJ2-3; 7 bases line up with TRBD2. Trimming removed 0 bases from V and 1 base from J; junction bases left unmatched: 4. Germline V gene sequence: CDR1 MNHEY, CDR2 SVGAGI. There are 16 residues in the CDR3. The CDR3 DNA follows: TGTGCCAGCAGTTACTCCCTTGCGGGGGGCACAGATACGCAGTATTTT. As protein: CASSYSLAGGTDTQYF.

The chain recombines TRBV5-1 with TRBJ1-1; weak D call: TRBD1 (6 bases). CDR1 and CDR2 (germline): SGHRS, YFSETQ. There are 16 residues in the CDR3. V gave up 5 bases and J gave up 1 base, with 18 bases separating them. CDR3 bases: TGCGCCAGCAGTTCTAAAAACAGGGTTGCGAACACTGAAGCTTTCTTT. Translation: CASSSKNRVANTEAFF.

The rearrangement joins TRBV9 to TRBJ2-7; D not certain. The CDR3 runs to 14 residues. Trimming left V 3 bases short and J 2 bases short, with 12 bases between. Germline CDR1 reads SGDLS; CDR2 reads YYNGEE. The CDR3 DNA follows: TGTGCCAGCAGCGCCGGAGAACGTCCCTACGAGCAGTACTTC. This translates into CASSAGERPYEQYF.

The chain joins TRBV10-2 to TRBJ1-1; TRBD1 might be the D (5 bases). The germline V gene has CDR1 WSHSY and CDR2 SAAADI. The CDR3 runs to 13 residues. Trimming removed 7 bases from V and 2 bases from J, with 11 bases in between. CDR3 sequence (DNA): TGCGCCAGCACCCGACAGTCTAACACTGAAGCTTTCTTT. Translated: CASTRQSNTEAFF.